This T cell receptor (beta chain) was obtained from a study of blood T cell repertoires in COVID-19. The overall study: Donors in the United States, Italy and Spain gave samples during acute or convalescent COVID-19. PBMCs, B-cell-depleted T cells, or T cells provided the cDNA or gDNA that made up the material.

The V end was cut by 5 bases, the J end by 3 bases, with 16 bases between. CDR3 length: 15 amino acids. The germline gives CDR1 KGHSH, CDR2 LQKENI. In the source study's methods: Amplification from reference gene primers served as the basis for estimated nucleated cell counts. Repertoires were generated with immunoSEQ multiplex PCR, while TCRdb's copy carries only in-frame clones and drops some. V, J and clone size are taken as reported in that table, and D and trimming were inferred from the DNA itself. This repertoire shows about 73,000 clones, 89% found once; its top ten account for approximately 8.9%.

The genes are TRBV18 and TRBJ1-1, with a tentative D call TRBD1 (5 bases). The source is an elderly man with acute or convalescent COVID-19. Sequenced input: peripheral blood. The chain's CDR3 is CASSSGPAGYTEAFF. The CDR3 region has the DNA TGTGCCAGCTCATCCGGCCCGGCAGGGTACACTGAAGCTTTCTTT.